A selection of T cell receptor beta chains follows, all from one sample in a study of tumor-infiltrating lymphocytes in primary liver carcinoma. TCRdb reprocessed the multiplex PCR reads with MiXCR, giving one entry per CDR3 protein. The sample lists fewer than 400,000 distinct CDR3 sequences; almost 60% were seen once. The sequenced material came from peripheral blood. Every receptor here comes from a woman aged 25 to 39 with primary liver carcinoma and hepatitis B virus infection. Both conserved end residues are part of each CDR3. A D gene is named only where the DNA matches it firmly. Only some rows state a clone size, as once, few, many or a class for expanded clones.

j_call clone_size v_call cdr3_length d_call cdr3_nt cdr3_aa
TRBJ2-7 NA TRBV5-4 15 NA TGTGCCAGCAGCTTGGGTCCCGGTTACTCCTACGAGCAGTACTTC CASSLGPGYSYEQYF
TRBJ1-2 NA TRBV10-3 14 TRBD1 TGTGCCATCACCCTGACAGGGGAAGTAAGTGGCTACACCTTC CAITLTGEVSGYTF
TRBJ2-2 NA TRBV5-4 16 NA TGTGCCAGCAGCTCCCAACGAGCCACGAACACTGGGGAGCAGTTTTTT CASSSQRATNTGEQFF
TRBJ2-1 NA TRBV6-2/TRBV6-3 14 NA TGTGCCAGCACTTGGATAGTGAACTACAATGAGCAGTTCTTC CASTWIVNYNEQFF
TRBJ2-6 NA TRBV6-2/TRBV6-3 15 NA TGTGCCAGCAGTTGGGATCGAGCTGGGACCAACGTCCTGACTTTC CASSWDRAGTNVLTF
TRBJ1-5 NA TRBV14 12 NA TGTGCCAGCAGCAATCGAGGTCAGCCCCGGCATTTT CASSNRGQPRHF
TRBJ2-2 NA TRBV11-3 14 NA TGTGCCAGCAGCTTATCAAGGCTAGCCGGGAAGCTGTTTTTT CASSLSRLAGKLFF
TRBJ1-2 many TRBV7-9 13 NA TGTGCCAGCAGCTTGGGAGGGAACTATGGCTACACCTTC CASSLGGNYGYTF
TRBJ2-1 NA TRBV11-2 16 NA TGTGACAGCAGCCCTATTGGGGGACAAGGGTACAATGAGCAGTTCTTC CDSSPIGGQGYNEQFF
TRBJ2-7 NA TRBV5-6 16 TRBD2 TGTGCCAGCAGCAGACTAGCGAACAGGGCGGGATACGAGCAGTACTTC CASSRLANRAGYEQYF
TRBJ2-1 NA TRBV6-2/TRBV6-3 14 TRBD1 TGTGCCAGCAGTTCCTCTTCGACAGGGAGCGTGCGGTTCTTC CASSSSSTGSVRFF
TRBJ2-2 NA TRBV12-5 15 NA TGTGCTGGTGGCCCGACAGTGCCGAACACCGGGGAGCTGTTTTTT CAGGPTVPNTGELFF
TRBJ2-7 NA TRBV29-1 11 NA TGCAGCGGTGACAGGGAGGTGACCCACTACTTC CSGDREVTHYF
TRBJ2-1 NA TRBV7-9 14 TRBD1 TGTGCCAGCAGACTAACAGGGGTCAACAATGGGCAGTTCTTC CASRLTGVNNGQFF
TRBJ2-1 NA TRBV6-2/TRBV6-3 17 NA TGTGCCAGCTGTTACTCGATTACCAGCGCTGGGGTCAATGAGCAGTTCTTC CASCYSITSAGVNEQFF
TRBJ2-1 NA TRBV10-3 15 TRBD2 TGTGACATCAGCCCCCTTGCGGGAGGGATCAATGAGCAGTTCTTC CDISPLAGGINEQFF
TRBJ2-2 NA TRBV12-3/TRBV12-4 13 NA TGTACCAGCAGTTTAGTCAACACCGTGGAGCTGTTTTTT CTSSLVNTVELFF
TRBJ2-1 NA TRBV30 14 TRBD2 TGTGCCTGGAGGTGGGGGCTAGCGGGGTTGGAGCAGTTCTTC CAWRWGLAGLEQFF
TRBJ1-2 many TRBV4-1 15 NA TGCGCCAGTATGCCGACTGCAGCTGGGCCCTATGGCTACACCTTC CASMPTAAGPYGYTF
TRBJ2-7 NA TRBV27 12 NA TGTGCCAGCAGTTCAGCGCGATACGAGCAGTACTTC CASSSARYEQYF
TRBJ2-3 NA TRBV28 16 NA TGTGCCAGCACCCGGGGCGGGCGGCGAAGCACAGATACGCAGTATTTT CASTRGGRRSTDTQYF
TRBJ2-2 NA TRBV11-2 16 TRBD1 TGTGCCAGCAGATTCAGGACAGGGTGGGACACCGGGGAGCTGTTTTTC CASRFRTGWDTGELFF
TRBJ2-7 NA TRBV7-9 12 NA TGTGCCAGCAGCGCCGGGAAGCCCGAGCAGTACTTC CASSAGKPEQYF
TRBJ1-1 many TRBV29-1 13 NA TGCAGCGCAAGATTGCGGGGGGACACTGAAGCTTTCTTT CSARLRGDTEAFF
TRBJ2-1 few TRBV6-5 12 NA TGTGCCAGCAGTAATTACTACAATGAGCAGTTCTTC CASSNYYNEQFF
TRBJ2-2 NA TRBV30 15 TRBD2 TGTGCCTGGAAACTTACAGGCGGGAGTGTCGGGGAGCTGTTTTTT CAWKLTGGSVGELFF